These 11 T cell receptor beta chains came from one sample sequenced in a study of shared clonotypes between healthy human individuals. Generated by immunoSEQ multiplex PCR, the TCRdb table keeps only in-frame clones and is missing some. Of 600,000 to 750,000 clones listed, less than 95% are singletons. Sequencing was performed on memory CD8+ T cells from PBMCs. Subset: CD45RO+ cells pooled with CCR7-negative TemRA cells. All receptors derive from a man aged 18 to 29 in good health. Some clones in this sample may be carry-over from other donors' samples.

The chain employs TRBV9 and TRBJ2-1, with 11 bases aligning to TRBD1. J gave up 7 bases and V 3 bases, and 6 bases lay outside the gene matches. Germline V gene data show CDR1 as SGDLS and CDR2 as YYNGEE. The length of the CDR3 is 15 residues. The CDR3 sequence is CASSAGQGAWNEQFF. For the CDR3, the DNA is TGTGCCAGCAGCGCTGGACAGGGGGCATGGAATGAGCAGTTCTTC.

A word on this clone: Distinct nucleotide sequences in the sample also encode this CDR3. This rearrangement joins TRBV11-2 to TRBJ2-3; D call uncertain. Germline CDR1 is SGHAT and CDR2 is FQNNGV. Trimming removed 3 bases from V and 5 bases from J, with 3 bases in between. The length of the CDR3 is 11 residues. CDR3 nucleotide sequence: TGTGCCAGCAGCTTGGGAGATACGCAGTATTTT. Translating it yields CASSLGDTQYF.

The CDR3 nucleotides are TGTGCCAGCTCACCTCCCCGGGGGCAGGAGAAGACCTACGAGCAGTACTTC. This sequence encodes CASSPPRGQEKTYEQYF. The gene calls are TRBV18 and TRBJ2-7, with D perhaps assigned TRBD1 or TRBD2 (6 bases each). V gave up 3 bases and J gave up 2 bases, with 20 bases separating them. Per the germline V gene, CDR1 is KGHSH and CDR2 is LQKENI. The CDR3 is 17 amino acids.

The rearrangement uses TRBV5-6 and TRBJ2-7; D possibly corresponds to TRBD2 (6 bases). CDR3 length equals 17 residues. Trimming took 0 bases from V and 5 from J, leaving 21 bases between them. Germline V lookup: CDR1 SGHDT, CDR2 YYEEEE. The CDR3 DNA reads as TGTGCCAGCAGCTTGGGGGGGTTAGGCGGGAATCCCCACGAGCAGTACTTC. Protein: CASSLGGLGGNPHEQYF.

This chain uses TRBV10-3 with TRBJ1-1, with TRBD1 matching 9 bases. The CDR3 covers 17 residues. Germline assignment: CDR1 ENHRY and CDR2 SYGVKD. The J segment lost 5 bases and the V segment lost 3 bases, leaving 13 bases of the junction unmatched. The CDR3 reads CAISDHETGGGYTEAFF. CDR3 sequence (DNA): TGTGCCATCAGTGACCACGAGACAGGGGGAGGTTATACTGAAGCTTTCTTT.

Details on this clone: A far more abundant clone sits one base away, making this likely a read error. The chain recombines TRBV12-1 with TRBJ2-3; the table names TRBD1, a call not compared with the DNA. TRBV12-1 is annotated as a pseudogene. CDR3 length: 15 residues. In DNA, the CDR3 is TGTGCCGGCAGTCGTCCGGGACAGGGGGCAGATACGCAGTATTTT. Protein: CAGSRPGQGADTQYF.

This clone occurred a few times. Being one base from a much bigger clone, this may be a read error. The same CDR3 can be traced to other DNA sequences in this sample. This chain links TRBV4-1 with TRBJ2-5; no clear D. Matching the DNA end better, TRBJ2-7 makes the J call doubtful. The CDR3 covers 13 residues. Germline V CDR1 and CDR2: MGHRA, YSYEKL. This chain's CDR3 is CASSQGLGYEQYF. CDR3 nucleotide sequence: TGCGCCAGCAGCCAAGGGCTAGGCTACGAGCAGTACTTC.

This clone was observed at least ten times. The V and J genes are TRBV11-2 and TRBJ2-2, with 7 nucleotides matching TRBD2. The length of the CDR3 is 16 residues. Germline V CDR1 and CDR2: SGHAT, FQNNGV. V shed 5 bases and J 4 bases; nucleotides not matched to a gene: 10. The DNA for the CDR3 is TGTGCCAGCAGCGATAAGGGGCAGCGGGGCACCGGGGAGCTGTTTTTT. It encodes CASSDKGQRGTGELFF.

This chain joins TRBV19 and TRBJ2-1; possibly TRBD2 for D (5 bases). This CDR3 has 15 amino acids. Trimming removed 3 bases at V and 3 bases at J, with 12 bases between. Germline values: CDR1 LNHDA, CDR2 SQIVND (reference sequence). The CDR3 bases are TGTGCCAGTAGTATCACTAGTATTTACTACAATGAGCAGTTCTTC. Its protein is CASSITSIYYNEQFF.

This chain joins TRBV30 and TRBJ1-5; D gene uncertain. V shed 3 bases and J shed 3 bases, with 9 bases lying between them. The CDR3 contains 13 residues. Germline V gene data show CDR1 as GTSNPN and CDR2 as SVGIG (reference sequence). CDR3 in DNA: TGTGCCTGGAGCTGGACCTACAATCAGCCCCAGCATTTT. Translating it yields CAWSWTYNQPQHF.

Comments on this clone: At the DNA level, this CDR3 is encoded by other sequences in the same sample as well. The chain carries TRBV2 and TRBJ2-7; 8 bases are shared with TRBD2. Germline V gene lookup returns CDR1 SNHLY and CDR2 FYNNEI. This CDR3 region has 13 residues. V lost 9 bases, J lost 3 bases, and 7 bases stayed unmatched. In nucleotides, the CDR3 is TGTGCCAGTATGACGGGAGGGCTCTACGAGCAGTACTTC. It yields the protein CASMTGGLYEQYF.